This is a list of T cell receptor beta chains from one sample in a study of blood T cell repertoires in COVID-19. Profiling relied on immunoSEQ multiplex PCR, and the TCRdb table lists in-frame clones only, not all of them. There are some 120,000 clones in the sample; about 70% occur only once, and 2% to 2.5% lies in the top ten. Input material: peripheral blood. The receptors here all came from a woman aged 70 to 79 with acute or convalescent COVID-19. Each CDR3 is given with its conserved first and last residue. Fields, in order: clone size, D gene, J gene, V gene, CDR3 protein, CDR3 DNA. A D gene is named only where the DNA matches it firmly. The listing skips clone size in some rows; elsewhere it reads once, few, many or a size class.

>NA|TRBD1|TRBJ1-2|TRBV29-1
CSVAKQGANYGYTF
TGCAGCGTTGCGAAACAGGGGGCCAACTATGGCTACACCTTC
>NA|TRBD1|TRBJ2-7|TRBV29-1
CSARGQGLTYEQYF
TGCAGCGCCCGGGGACAGGGTTTAACCTACGAGCAGTACTTC
>NA|NA|TRBJ2-7|TRBV20-1
CSAVQGYEQYF
TGCAGTGCTGTACAGGGCTACGAGCAGTACTTC
>NA|NA|TRBJ1-3|TRBV3-1/TRBV3-2
CASSPSRPAGNTIYF
TGTGCCAGCAGCCCATCTCGCCCGGCTGGAAACACCATATATTTT
>NA|NA|TRBJ1-2|TRBV28
CASSPPLYGYTF
TGTGCCAGCAGTCCCCCCCTCTATGGCTACACCTTC
>NA|NA|TRBJ2-6|TRBV19
CASSMSGAPGSGANVLTF
TGTGCCAGTAGTATGTCAGGGGCTCCCGGCTCTGGGGCCAACGTCCTGACTTTC
>NA|TRBD1|TRBJ1-4|TRBV12-3/TRBV12-4
CASSLVGGQGAFF
TGTGCCAGCAGTTTAGTGGGCGGGCAGGGGGCGTTTTTT
>NA|TRBD1|TRBJ2-7|TRBV29-1
CSVRRTGTYEQYF
TGCAGCGTCCGCCGGACAGGGACCTACGAGCAGTACTTC
>NA|TRBD1|TRBJ1-1|TRBV27
CASSPQGSGRAFF
TGTGCCAGCAGTCCACAGGGGAGTGGGCGAGCTTTCTTT
>NA|TRBD1|TRBJ1-4|TRBV5-1
CASSSTGSNEKLFF
TGCGCCAGCAGCTCGACAGGGTCTAATGAAAAACTGTTTTTT
>NA|NA|TRBJ1-4|TRBV21-1
CASSKDRPNEKLFF
TGTGCCAGCAGCAAGGACAGGCCTAATGAAAAACTGTTTTTT
>NA|NA|TRBJ2-1|TRBV7-3
CASSPDTSSYNEQFF
TGTGCCAGCAGCCCCGACACGAGCTCCTACAATGAGCAGTTCTTC
>NA|NA|TRBJ2-3|TRBV2
CASNRQGQRTDTQYF
TGTGCCAGCAACAGGCAGGGTCAGAGGACAGATACGCAGTATTTT
>NA|NA|TRBJ1-3|TRBV5-4
CASSFNQGTNTIYF
TGTGCCAGCAGCTTCAACCAGGGGACGAACACCATATATTTT
>NA|TRBD2|TRBJ2-1|TRBV10-3
CAISDGSGGSSYNEQFF
TGTGCCATCAGTGATGGGTCGGGGGGGAGCTCCTACAATGAGCAGTTCTTC
>NA|NA|TRBJ2-2|TRBV28
CASSSGQRSTGELFF
TGTGCCAGCAGTTCCGGACAGCGGAGCACCGGGGAGCTGTTTTTT
>NA|TRBD2|TRBJ2-5|TRBV28
CASLSGGEETQYF
TGTGCCAGCCTCAGCGGGGGGGAAGAGACCCAGTACTTC
>NA|NA|TRBJ2-5|TRBV2
CASRARSGLGETQYF
TGTGCCAGCAGAGCCCGGTCGGGGTTGGGCGAGACCCAGTACTTC
>NA|NA|TRBJ2-7|TRBV5-4
CASSARGGSLIYEQYF
TGTGCCAGCAGCGCCCGTGGCGGGTCTCTGATCTACGAGCAGTACTTC
>NA|TRBD1|TRBJ1-3|TRBV2
CASSEGGQVTIYF
TGTGCCAGCAGTGAAGGGGGACAGGTCACCATATATTTT
>NA|TRBD1|TRBJ1-4|TRBV9
CASSHGGQSTEKLFF
TGTGCCAGCAGCCATGGGGGACAGAGCACTGAAAAACTGTTTTTT
>NA|TRBD2|TRBJ2-5|TRBV5-6
CASSLVFSSGEGETQYF
TGTGCCAGCAGCTTGGTTTTCTCTAGCGGGGAGGGAGAGACCCAGTACTTC
>NA|TRBD2|TRBJ2-7|TRBV2
CASRLGLAGAYEQYF
TGTGCCAGCAGGCTGGGACTAGCGGGCGCCTACGAGCAGTACTTC
>few|NA|TRBJ1-5|TRBV27
CASSSYSNQPQHF
TGTGCCAGCAGCTCTTATAGCAATCAGCCCCAGCATTTT
>NA|NA|TRBJ2-2|TRBV11-2
CASSLVVLRTGELFF
TGTGCCAGCAGCTTAGTCGTTTTGAGGACCGGGGAGCTGTTTTTT
>NA|NA|TRBJ1-6|TRBV28
CASSLNSLNSPLHF
TGTGCCAGCAGTTTAAACAGTCTAAATTCACCCCTCCACTTT
>NA|TRBD1|TRBJ1-5|TRBV6-5
CASMGTGGDQPQHF
TGTGCCAGCATGGGGACAGGGGGCGATCAGCCCCAGCATTTT
>NA|TRBD1|TRBJ1-4|TRBV6-5
CASWDRVNEKLFF
TGTGCCAGCTGGGACAGAGTTAATGAAAAACTGTTTTTT